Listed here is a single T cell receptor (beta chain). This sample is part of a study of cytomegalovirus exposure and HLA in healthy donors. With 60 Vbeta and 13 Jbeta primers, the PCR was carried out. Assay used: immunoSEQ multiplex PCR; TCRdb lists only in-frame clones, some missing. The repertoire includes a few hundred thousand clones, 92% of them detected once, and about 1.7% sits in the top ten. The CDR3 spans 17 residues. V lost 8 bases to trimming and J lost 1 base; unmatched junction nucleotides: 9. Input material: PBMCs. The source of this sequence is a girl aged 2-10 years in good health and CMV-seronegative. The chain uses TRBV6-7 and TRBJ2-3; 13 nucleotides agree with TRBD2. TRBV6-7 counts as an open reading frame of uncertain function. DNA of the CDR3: TGTGCCAGCCCTCGGACTAGCGGGAGTAGGGGCACAGATACGCAGTATTTT. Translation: CASPRTSGSRGTDTQYF.